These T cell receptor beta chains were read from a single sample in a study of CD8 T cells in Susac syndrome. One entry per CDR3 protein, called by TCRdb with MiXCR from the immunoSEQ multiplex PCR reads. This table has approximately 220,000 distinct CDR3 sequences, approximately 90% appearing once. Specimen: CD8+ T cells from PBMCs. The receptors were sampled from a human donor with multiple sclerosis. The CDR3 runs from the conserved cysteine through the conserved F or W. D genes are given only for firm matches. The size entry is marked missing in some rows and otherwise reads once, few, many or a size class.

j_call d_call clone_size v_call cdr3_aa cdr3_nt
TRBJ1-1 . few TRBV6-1 CASSEGGMNTEAFF TGTGCCAGCAGTGAAGGTGGGATGAACACTGAAGCTTTCTTT
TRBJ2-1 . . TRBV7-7 CASSFGTENNEQFF TGTGCTAGCAGCTTCGGGACGGAAAACAATGAGCAGTTCTTC
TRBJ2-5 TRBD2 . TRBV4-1 CASSQTSGRDGTQYF TGCGCCAGCAGCCAAACCAGCGGGAGGGATGGGACCCAGTACTTC
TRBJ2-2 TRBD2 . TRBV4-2 CASSQSSSGRKDTGELFF TGTGCCAGCAGCCAATCTTCTAGCGGGAGAAAGGACACCGGGGAGCTGTTTTTT
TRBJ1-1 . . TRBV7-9 CASSLTDLNTEAFF TGTGCCAGCAGCTTAACCGATTTGAACACTGAAGCTTTCTTT
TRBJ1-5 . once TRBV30 CALTDEGAGQPQHF TGTGCCTTAACGGACGAGGGTGCTGGTCAGCCCCAGCATTTT
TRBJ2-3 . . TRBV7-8 CASSRVLGALDTQYF TGTGCCAGCAGTCGAGTTTTAGGGGCCCTCGATACGCAGTATTTT
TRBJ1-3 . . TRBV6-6 CASINRAGNTIYF TGTGCCAGCATTAACAGGGCTGGAAACACCATATATTTT
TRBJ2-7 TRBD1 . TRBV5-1 CASSGTGSNHEQYF TGCGCCAGTTCCGGGACAGGGTCAAACCACGAGCAGTACTTC
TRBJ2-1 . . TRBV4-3 CASSQGTGYNEQFF TGCGCCAGCAGCCAAGGCACTGGATACAATGAGCAGTTCTTC
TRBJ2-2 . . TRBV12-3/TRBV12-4 CASSSAVDTGELFF TGTGCCAGCAGTTCGGCCGTAGACACCGGGGAGCTGTTTTTT
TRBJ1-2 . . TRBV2 CASMGFNNYGYTF TGTGCCTCCATGGGATTTAATAACTATGGCTACACCTTC
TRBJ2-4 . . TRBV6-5 CASSYDSGNKNIQYF TGTGCCAGCAGTTACGACTCTGGGAACAAAAACATTCAGTACTTC
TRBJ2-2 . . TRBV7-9 CASSLQIGGGELFF TGTGCCAGCAGCTTACAGATAGGTGGCGGGGAGCTGTTTTTT
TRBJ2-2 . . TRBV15 CATRRLIDGELFF TGTGCCACCAGAAGATTAATTGACGGGGAGCTGTTTTTT
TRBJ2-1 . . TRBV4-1 CASSQGDPGNEQFF TGCGCCAGCAGCCAAGGGGACCCAGGAAATGAGCAGTTCTTC
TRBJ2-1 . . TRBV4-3 CASSQDSWVGEQFF TGCGCCAGCAGCCAAGATTCTTGGGTGGGGGAGCAGTTCTTC
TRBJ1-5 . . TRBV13 CASSLGAGWGQPQHF TGTGCCAGCAGCTTAGGGGCAGGATGGGGTCAGCCCCAGCATTTT
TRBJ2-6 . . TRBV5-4 CASSFSSGAGANVLTF TGTGCCAGCAGTTTTTCTTCAGGGGCCGGGGCCAACGTCCTGACTTTC
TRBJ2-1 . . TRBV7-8 CASSLMGAQVINEQFF TGTGCCAGCAGCTTAATGGGGGCGCAAGTCATCAATGAGCAGTTCTTC
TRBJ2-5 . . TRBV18 CASSPPGAETQYF TGTGCCAGCTCACCACCAGGGGCGGAGACCCAGTACTTC
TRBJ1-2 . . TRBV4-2 CASSQDMAALYGYTF TGTGCCAGCAGCCAAGATATGGCGGCTCTTTATGGCTACACCTTC
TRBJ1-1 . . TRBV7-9 CASSFYMNTEAFF TGTGCCAGCAGCTTTTATATGAACACTGAAGCTTTCTTT
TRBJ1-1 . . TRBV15 CATSRERTQAEAFF TGTGCCACCAGCAGAGAGCGAACCCAGGCTGAAGCTTTCTTT
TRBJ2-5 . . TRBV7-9 CASSLALFGRGETQYF TGTGCCAGCAGCTTAGCGCTTTTCGGCAGGGGAGAGACCCAGTACTTC
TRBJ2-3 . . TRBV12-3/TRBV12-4 CASSFFRTDTQYF TGTGCCAGCAGTTTTTTTCGCACAGATACGCAGTATTTT
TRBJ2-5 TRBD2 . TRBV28 CASSLSAGGTAETQYF TGTGCCAGCAGTTTATCGGCGGGGGGGACCGCTGAGACCCAGTACTTC
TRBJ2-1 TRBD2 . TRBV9 CASSVGGGATEQFF TGTGCCAGCAGCGTCGGGGGAGGGGCGACGGAGCAGTTCTTC
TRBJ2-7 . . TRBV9 CASSVEHLSYEQYF TGTGCCAGCAGCGTAGAACATCTCTCCTACGAGCAGTACTTC
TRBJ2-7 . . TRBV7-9 CASSLAGRNYEQYF TGTGCCAGCAGCTTAGCGGGTCGAAACTACGAGCAGTACTTC
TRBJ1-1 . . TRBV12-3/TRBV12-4 CASAQDRNTEAFF TGTGCCAGCGCCCAGGACCGGAACACTGAAGCTTTCTTT
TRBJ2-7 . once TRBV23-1 CASSQNYTSSYEQYF TGCGCCAGCAGTCAAAATTACACGAGCTCCTACGAGCAGTACTTC
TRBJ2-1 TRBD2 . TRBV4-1 CASSQELAGGLDEQFF TGCGCCAGCAGCCAAGAACTAGCGGGGGGTTTGGATGAGCAGTTCTTC
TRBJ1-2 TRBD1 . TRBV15 CATSSEPGQPYGYTF TGTGCCACCAGCAGCGAACCGGGACAGCCTTATGGCTACACCTTC
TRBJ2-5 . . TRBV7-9 CASSSRPALQETQYF TGTGCCAGCAGCTCCCGCCCGGCTTTACAAGAGACCCAGTACTTC
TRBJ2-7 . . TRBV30 CAWSRTTSYEQYF TGTGCCTGGAGTAGGACTACTTCCTACGAGCAGTACTTC
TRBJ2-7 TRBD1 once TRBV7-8 CASRGDRGAYEQYF TGTGCCAGCAGGGGGGACAGGGGGGCCTACGAGCAGTACTTC
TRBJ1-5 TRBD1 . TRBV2 CASRGQGQPQHF TGTGCCAGCAGAGGACAGGGGCAGCCCCAGCATTTT
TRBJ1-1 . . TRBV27 CASSWSTGNTEAFF TGTGCCAGCAGTTGGAGTACGGGGAACACTGAAGCTTTCTTT
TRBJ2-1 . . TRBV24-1 CATSGEGGIHSYNEQFF TGTGCCACCAGTGGGGAAGGCGGGATCCACTCCTACAATGAGCAGTTCTTC
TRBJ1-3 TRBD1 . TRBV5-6 CASSLGDRVSGNTIYF TGTGCCAGCAGCTTAGGAGACAGGGTGTCCGGAAACACCATATATTTT
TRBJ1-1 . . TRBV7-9 CASSLGGHVAFF TGTGCCAGCAGCTTAGGGGGGCACGTAGCTTTCTTT
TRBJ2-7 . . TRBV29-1 CSVRGATSSYEQYF TGCAGCGTCCGCGGGGCGACGAGCTCCTACGAGCAGTACTTC
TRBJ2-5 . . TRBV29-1 CSGGETQYF TGCAGCGGAGGGGAGACCCAGTACTTC
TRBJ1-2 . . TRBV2 CASSEESGPTAHGYTF TGTGCCAGCAGTGAAGAGTCTGGTCCGACAGCTCATGGCTACACCTTC
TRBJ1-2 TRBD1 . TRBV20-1 CSASKTGSNYGYTF TGCAGTGCTTCTAAGACAGGGTCTAACTATGGCTACACCTTC
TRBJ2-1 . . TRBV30 CAWEATGPSDEQFF TGTGCCTGGGAAGCGACGGGGCCTTCGGATGAGCAGTTCTTC
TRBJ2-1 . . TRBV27 CASSNHNEQFF TGTGCCAGCAGTAACCACAATGAGCAGTTCTTC